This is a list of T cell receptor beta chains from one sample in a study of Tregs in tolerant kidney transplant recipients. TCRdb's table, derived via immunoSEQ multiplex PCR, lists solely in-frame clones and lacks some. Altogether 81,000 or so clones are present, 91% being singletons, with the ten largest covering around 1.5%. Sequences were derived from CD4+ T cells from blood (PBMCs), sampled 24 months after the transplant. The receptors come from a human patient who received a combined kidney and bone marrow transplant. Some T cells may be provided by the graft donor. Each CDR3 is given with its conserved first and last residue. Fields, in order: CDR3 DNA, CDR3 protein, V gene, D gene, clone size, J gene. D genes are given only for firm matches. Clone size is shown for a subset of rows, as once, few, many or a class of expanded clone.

TGTGCCAGCAGCATCGGGACAGGGTTTGGGGCCGGGGAGCTGTTTTTT | CASSIGTGFGAGELFF | TRBV11-3 | TRBD1 | once | TRBJ2-2
TGTGCCTGGAGTATATTTGAGACAGGGGGCCCGGATGGCTACACCTTC | CAWSIFETGGPDGYTF | TRBV30 | TRBD1 | NA | TRBJ1-2
TGTGCCAGTAGTGTCACCGGGACAGGGTACAGCTACGAGCAGTACTTC | CASSVTGTGYSYEQYF | TRBV19 | TRBD1 | NA | TRBJ2-7
TGTGCCAGTAGATTGGGAGGAGCGGGAGGCTACACCTTC | CASRLGGAGGYTF | TRBV19 | NA | NA | TRBJ1-2
TGTGCCAGCAGCGTAGTCAGGGGATTGTCCCCCACTGAAGCTTTCTTT | CASSVVRGLSPTEAFF | TRBV9 | NA | once | TRBJ1-1
TGTGCCAGTTCGCCGGGTCTCTACGAGCAGTACTTC | CASSPGLYEQYF | TRBV19 | NA | NA | TRBJ2-7
TGTGCCTGGAGTGATACAGGGGTCTACGAGCAGTACTTC | CAWSDTGVYEQYF | TRBV30 | TRBD1 | NA | TRBJ2-7
TGTGCCAGCAGTTACTCGCACAGGGGGCTGGCCGGGGAGCTGTTTTTT | CASSYSHRGLAGELFF | TRBV6-5 | TRBD1 | NA | TRBJ2-2
TGTGCCTGGAGTGCAGGGACTATGAACACTGAAGCTTTCTTT | CAWSAGTMNTEAFF | TRBV30 | NA | NA | TRBJ1-1
TGTGCCATCAGTGAGAAGAGGGGGGGCGACGAGCAGTACTTC | CAISEKRGGDEQYF | TRBV10-3 | NA | NA | TRBJ2-7
TGTGCCAGCAGGGGGACAGCAACGAACACCGGGGAGCTGTTTTTT | CASRGTATNTGELFF | TRBV27 | TRBD1 | once | TRBJ2-2
TGTGCCTGGAGATCCCCGAGGTCCTACGAGCAGTACTTC | CAWRSPRSYEQYF | TRBV30 | NA | NA | TRBJ2-7
TGTGCCAGCAGCGGGGGGACAGATGAAGCTTTCTTT | CASSGGTDEAFF | TRBV9 | TRBD1 | NA | TRBJ1-1
TGTGCCAGCAGCCCCTCTAGCCGAACGGGCGGGGAGCTGTTTTTT | CASSPSSRTGGELFF | TRBV27 | NA | NA | TRBJ2-2
TGTGCCAGCAGCGTAGGCGGGGGAAACCTCGACTCACCCCTCCACTTT | CASSVGGGNLDSPLHF | TRBV9 | NA | once | TRBJ1-6
TGTGCCAGCAGCGTAGGACAGCCGTATAATTCACCCCTCCACTTT | CASSVGQPYNSPLHF | TRBV9 | NA | NA | TRBJ1-6
TGCGCCAGCAGCCAACCAGGACAGGGGTCTAACAATGAGCAGTTCTTC | CASSQPGQGSNNEQFF | TRBV4-3 | TRBD1 | NA | TRBJ2-1
TGTGCCAGCAGCCGTGAAGGGGGCTGGACTGAAGCTTTCTTT | CASSREGGWTEAFF | TRBV25-1 | TRBD1 | few | TRBJ1-1
TGTGCCAGCAGCTCCAGGGGCGGGCCCCAAGAGACCCAGTACTTC | CASSSRGGPQETQYF | TRBV11-2 | NA | NA | TRBJ2-5
TGTGCCAGCAGCTTACCCTCAGGAAGAGATATCCATAATTCACCCCTCCACTTT | CASSLPSGRDIHNSPLHF | TRBV11-3 | NA | NA | TRBJ1-6
TGTGCCAGCAGTGAGGGACTAGCGCTTGCCTACGAGCAGTACTTC | CASSEGLALAYEQYF | TRBV6-1 | TRBD2 | NA | TRBJ2-7
TGTGCCAGCCACAAACTAGCGGTTAGCACAGATACGCAGTATTTT | CASHKLAVSTDTQYF | TRBV9 | TRBD2 | NA | TRBJ2-3
TGTGCCAGCAGTTTATTTCTTGTAGACGCGGATGAGCAGTTCTTC | CASSLFLVDADEQFF | TRBV27 | NA | NA | TRBJ2-1
TGCGCCAGCAGCCGAGGGATCGACAGGTCTATGGGCTACACCTTC | CASSRGIDRSMGYTF | TRBV4-3 | NA | NA | TRBJ1-2
TGTGCCAGCAGCTGGGGGACTAGTTTTACAGATACGCAGTATTTT | CASSWGTSFTDTQYF | TRBV5-6 | TRBD2 | NA | TRBJ2-3
TGTGCCAGCAGCTTAGGGATCGGAGTAGGGTTCTTC | CASSLGIGVGFF | TRBV7-9 | NA | once | TRBJ2-1
TGTGCCAGTAGTATGCGGGGACAGGGGTTGCAGACCCAGTACTTC | CASSMRGQGLQTQYF | TRBV19 | TRBD1 | NA | TRBJ2-5
TGTGCCAGCAGTTCCACCTACCGGGACAGTCATGGCTACACCTTC | CASSSTYRDSHGYTF | TRBV7-6 | TRBD1 | NA | TRBJ1-2
TGTGCCAGCAGCTCCCGACTAGGAACGGAGACCCAGTACTTC | CASSSRLGTETQYF | TRBV7-2 | NA | NA | TRBJ2-5
TGTGCCAGCAGCCCCCAACAGATATCCCACAATGAGCAGTTCTTC | CASSPQQISHNEQFF | TRBV9 | NA | NA | TRBJ2-1
TGTGCCACCAGCAGAGGGGGGCTGCCAGATACGCAGTATTTT | CATSRGGLPDTQYF | TRBV15 | NA | NA | TRBJ2-3
TGCGCCAGCAGCCAAGGATGGGGGGGGAGCAATCAGCCCCAGCATTTT | CASSQGWGGSNQPQHF | TRBV4-1 | NA | NA | TRBJ1-5
TGTGCCAGCAGCAAGTGGACAGGGGAAAGCAATCAGCCCCAGCATTTT | CASSKWTGESNQPQHF | TRBV7-9 | TRBD1 | NA | TRBJ1-5
TGCGCCAGCAGCCAAAGGGGACAGGGACGATCCTACGAGCAGTACTTC | CASSQRGQGRSYEQYF | TRBV4-3 | TRBD1 | NA | TRBJ2-7
TGTGCCAGCAGCCAGAGGTTGGACAGCCGAAGTGACCCCGACGATTCACCCCTCCACTTT | CASSQRLDSRSDPDDSPLHF | TRBV4-2 | NA | once | TRBJ1-6
TGCGCCAGCAGCTCGGGATCCGGAGGCCAGAGGTACTTC | CASSSGSGGQRYF | TRBV5-1 | NA | NA | TRBJ2-7
TGTGCCAGCAGCCCCCTCCTTGATTCAGGGGACCAAGAGACCCAGTACTTC | CASSPLLDSGDQETQYF | TRBV7-2 | NA | NA | TRBJ2-5
TGTGCCAGCAGCTTAGAAGAGTGGGGGGGTGAAGCTTTCTTT | CASSLEEWGGEAFF | TRBV7-6 | NA | NA | TRBJ1-1
TGTGCCAGCAGCTCGATCAGTGGAGGACCGTATAATTCCCCCCTCCACTTT | CASSSISGGPYNSPLHF | TRBV11-2 | NA | NA | TRBJ1-6
TGTGCCAGCAGCCCGGGGAAAATCCAAGAGACCCAGTACTTC | CASSPGKIQETQYF | TRBV5-4 | NA | NA | TRBJ2-5
TGTGCCAGTAGGCCGAAGGGACAGGGCTATGGCTACACCTTC | CASRPKGQGYGYTF | TRBV19 | TRBD1 | few | TRBJ1-2
TGTGCCAGTAGGGGACTAGCGGGGGCGAACACCGGGGAGCTGTTTTTT | CASRGLAGANTGELFF | TRBV19 | TRBD2 | NA | TRBJ2-2
TGTGCCAGCAGCTTAGTGGCGGGTTATAGCACAGATACGCAGTATTTT | CASSLVAGYSTDTQYF | TRBV7-2 | NA | NA | TRBJ2-3
TGCGCCAGCAGCCAAGAGCCCTTCCCGGGACAGTACCAAGAGACCCAGTACTTC | CASSQEPFPGQYQETQYF | TRBV4-3 | TRBD1 | once | TRBJ2-5
TGTGCCAGCAGCTTATCGATTAGCGGGAGTTGGGATACGCAGTATTTT | CASSLSISGSWDTQYF | TRBV7-2 | TRBD2 | NA | TRBJ2-3
TGCGCCAGCAGCCAAGCAGGCAGACAGGGGTTCTCCTACGAGCAGTACTTC | CASSQAGRQGFSYEQYF | TRBV4-1 | TRBD1 | NA | TRBJ2-7
TGTGCCAGCAGCTTAGATACCGGGGGCTACACCTTC | CASSLDTGGYTF | TRBV11-2 | NA | NA | TRBJ1-2
TGTGCCAGCAGCTTGACGAGCGGATCCACCTACGAGCAGTACTTC | CASSLTSGSTYEQYF | TRBV5-5 | NA | once | TRBJ2-7
TGTGCCAGCAGTTACTCGCAACAGGGGGCCGCAGATACGCAGTATTTT | CASSYSQQGAADTQYF | TRBV6-5 | TRBD1 | NA | TRBJ2-3
TGTGCCAGCAGCTTAGCGCTCGCGGGGTCCTACAATGAGCAGTTCTTC | CASSLALAGSYNEQFF | TRBV7-9 | NA | once | TRBJ2-1